Presented here are 22 T cell receptor beta chains from one specimen sequenced in a study of T cells in narcolepsy. Measured with immunoSEQ multiplex PCR; TCRdb has only the in-frame clones, and not every one. The table has over 25,000 clones, 85% to 90% seen once; the top ten hold more than 0.95%. Sequencing was done on a sample of CD45RA- memory CD4+ T cells from PBMCs. The receptors were sampled from a human donor with narcolepsy.

The rearrangement links TRBV2 to TRBJ1-4; the D gene is possibly TRBD1 (5 bases). The CDR3 loop spans 15 amino acids. Trimming removed 7 bases at V and 7 bases at J, with 19 bases between. CDR1 and CDR2 (germline): SNHLY, FYNNEI. The CDR3 nucleotides read TGTGCCAGCACGCAGAACGGGGGAAGCGGTGAAAAACTGTTTTTT. Its translation: CASTQNGGSGEKLFF.

This clone was seen once. The junction does not match germline at one end; this may be a read error. The same CDR3 is also encoded by other DNA sequences in this sample. The V call is TRBV10-2, the J call TRBJ1-3; D may be TRBD1 (5 bases). Germline V gene sequence: CDR1 WSHSY, CDR2 SAAADI. There are 16 residues in the CDR3. For the CDR3, the DNA is TGCGCCAGCAGCGAGTCTAGGCCGGGGCTGGGGAACACCATATATTTT. Translating gives CASSESRPGLGNTIYF.

This chain connects TRBV6-5 to TRBJ2-2; perhaps TRBD1 as D (6 bases). Germline values: CDR1 MNHEY, CDR2 SVGAGI. The CDR3 is 16 amino acids. V was trimmed by 0 bases and J by 2 bases, leaving 10 bases between them. CDR3 sequence: CASSYSGDTNTGELFF. The DNA for the CDR3 is TGTGCCAGCAGTTACTCTGGGGACACTAACACCGGGGAGCTGTTTTTT.

The J gene is TRBJ2-5, the V gene TRBV4-2; 7 positions match TRBD2. CDR1 is LGHNA and CDR2 is YNFKEQ in the germline V gene. With 0 bases clipped from V and 0 bases from J, the junction kept 4 bases outside the gene matches. CDR3 size: 16 residues. CDR3 region: CASSQERGMYQETQYF. Here the CDR3 DNA reads TGTGCCAGCAGCCAAGAGCGGGGGATGTACCAAGAGACCCAGTACTTC.

This sequence joins TRBV5-4 and TRBJ2-1; D is possibly TRBD1 or TRBD2 (6 bases each). The CDR3 is 14 residues long. Trimming removed 9 bases from V and 9 bases from J, with 22 bases in between. Germline CDR1 and CDR2: SGHNT and YYREEE (reference sequence). The CDR3: CAIPREIQGGEQFF. The CDR3 nucleotides are TGTGCCATACCACGAGAAATACAGGGAGGTGAGCAGTTCTTC.

This chain uses TRBV29-1 with TRBJ2-7, with D possibly being TRBD2 (6 bases). CDR1 and CDR2 (germline): SQVTM, ANQGSEA. The CDR3 runs to 13 residues. V was trimmed by 6 bases and J by 3 bases, leaving 15 bases between them. The CDR3 protein is CSVAAPGLYEQYF. The CDR3 DNA is TGCAGCGTAGCCGCCCCGGGACTCTACGAGCAGTACTTC.

The chain recombines TRBV14 with TRBJ1-2, with a tentative D call TRBD1 (5 bases). This CDR3 has 14 amino acids. The V gene lost 4 bases and the J gene lost 2 bases, with 11 bases spanning the gap. Germline V CDR1 and CDR2: SGHDN, FVKESK. Here the CDR3 DNA reads TGTGCCAGCAGCCCGCCGGGACGAAACTATGGCTACACCTTC. Protein product: CASSPPGRNYGYTF.

This clone was seen just once. This chain joins TRBV20-1 and TRBJ2-4; D is undetermined. Trimming pared 6 bases from V and 7 bases from J, leaving 10 bases between. From germline, CDR1 is DFQATT and CDR2 SNEGSKA (reference sequence). The CDR3 has 11 residues. DNA of the CDR3: TGCAGTGCCCCCGAGGTGAACATTCAGTACTTC. This gives the protein CSAPEVNIQYF.

This rearrangement joins TRBV7-8 to TRBJ1-5; 7 positions agree with TRBD1. From germline, CDR1 is SGHVS and CDR2 FQNEAQ. J was trimmed by 3 bases and V by 1 base; bases with no gene match: 3. The CDR3 has 15 residues. CDR3 sequence reads: CASSLDRGPNQPQHF. CDR3 DNA sequence: TGTGCCAGCAGCTTAGACAGGGGTCCCAATCAGCCCCAGCATTTT.

This chain uses TRBV29-1 with TRBJ2-3, with D maybe TRBD1 (5 bases). CDR3 length equals 12 residues. V lost 4 bases and J lost 4, with 9 bases in between. Germline loops: CDR1 SQVTM, CDR2 ANQGSEA. In DNA, the CDR3 is TGCAGCGTTGCCGCAGGGCCAGATACGCAGTATTTT. It codes for CSVAAGPDTQYF.

The gene calls are TRBV11-3 and TRBJ1-1; 8 nucleotides match TRBD1. Germline V gene lookup returns CDR1 SGHNT and CDR2 YENEEA. This CDR3 has 14 residues. V gave up 5 bases and J gave up 2 bases; unmatched junction bases: 4. CDR3 DNA: TGTGCCAGCAGCCGGGACAGGACCAACACTGAAGCTTTCTTT. The encoded protein is CASSRDRTNTEAFF. Drawing the rest from reference TRBV11-3 and TRBJ1-1, the complete variable domain is EAGVVQSPRYKIIEKKQPVAFWCNPISGHNTLYWYLQNLGQGPELLIRYENEEAVDDSQLPKDRFSAERLKGVDSTLKIQPAELGDSAVYLCASSRDRTNTEAFFGQGTRLTVV.

This clone was recorded a few times. The chain has TRBV19 and TRBJ1-5; weak D call: TRBD1 (5 bases). Trimming cost V 1 base and J 8 bases, with 12 bases left between them. The CDR3 runs to 14 residues. Per the germline V gene, CDR1 is LNHDA and CDR2 is SQIVND (reference sequence). The CDR3 reads CASSIGSGREPQHF. DNA of the CDR3: TGTGCCAGTAGTATAGGTTCAGGGAGAGAGCCCCAGCATTTT.

The V call is TRBV14, the J call TRBJ2-5; D gene ambiguous. Trimming removed 1 base from V and 1 base from J, with 10 bases in between. Germline loops: CDR1 SGHDN, CDR2 FVKESK. There are 15 residues in the CDR3. Here the CDR3 reads CASSQGLGFQETQYF. CDR3 coding DNA: TGTGCCAGCAGCCAAGGTCTTGGCTTCCAAGAGACCCAGTACTTC. The whole variable domain, filled in from reference TRBV14 and TRBJ2-5, reads EAGVTQFPSHSVIEKGQTVTLRCDPISGHDNLYWYRRVMGKEIKFLLHFVKESKQDESGMPNNRFLAERTGGTYSTLKVQPAELEDSGVYFCASSQGLGFQETQYFGPGTRLLVL.

The chain couples TRBV18 to TRBJ1-3; no clear D gene. Trimming removed 5 bases from V and 4 bases from J, with 6 bases in between. Germline values: CDR1 KGHSH, CDR2 LQKENI. This CDR3 contains 12 residues. Written as DNA, the CDR3 is TGTGCCAGCTCAGCCGAAGGAAACACCATATATTTT. Translated: CASSAEGNTIYF.

The chain joins TRBV2 to TRBJ1-2; D is ambiguous. The germline CDR1 and CDR2 sequences are SNHLY and FYNNEI. This CDR3 spans 14 amino acids. Trimming stripped 8 bases from V and 6 bases from J, with 19 bases between. The chain's CDR3 is CASVPSRVFDGYTF. The CDR3 DNA is TGTGCCAGCGTCCCCTCGCGGGTCTTCGATGGCTACACCTTC.

The chain carries TRBV6-1 and TRBJ2-5; D tentatively reads TRBD1 or TRBD2 (5 bases each). The CDR3 is 13 amino acids. The germline V and J ends were trimmed by 7 bases and 2 bases, with 11 bases remaining between them. The germline gives CDR1 MNHNS, CDR2 SASEGT. The CDR3 coding sequence is TGTGCCAGCATTGAGGGGAATCAAGAGACCCAGTACTTC. This codes for CASIEGNQETQYF.

The V gene is TRBV5-6, the J gene TRBJ2-7; the D gene is possibly TRBD2 (5 bases). V gave up 4 bases and J gave up 2 bases, with 10 bases separating them. CDR1 is SGHDT, CDR2 YYEEEE, per germline. This CDR3 is 13 amino acids long. The CDR3 protein is CASSREQPYEQYF. The CDR3 region has the DNA TGTGCCAGCAGCCGGGAACAACCCTACGAGCAGTACTTC.

The CDR3, as DNA: TGTGCCAGCAGGGGAGAGAGCACAGATACGCAGTATTTT. This gives the protein CASRGESTDTQYF. The chain is built from TRBV6-6 and TRBJ2-3; maybe TRBD2 (5 bases). Germline CDR1 reads MNHNY; CDR2 reads SVGAGI (reference sequence). V gave up 6 bases and J gave up 0 bases, with 7 bases separating them. The CDR3 is made up of 13 amino acids.

The chain uses TRBV7-8 and TRBJ2-4, with D perhaps matching TRBD1 or TRBD2 (6 bases each). This CDR3 is 15 amino acids long. V lost 3 bases and J 7 bases, leaving 16 bases between the germline ends. The germline gives CDR1 SGHVS, CDR2 FQNEAQ. The CDR3 protein is CASSFLRGSGNIQYF. CDR3 DNA: TGTGCCAGCAGCTTTTTAAGGGGGAGCGGGAACATTCAGTACTTC.

This chain uses TRBV4-1 with TRBJ1-5, with D perhaps matching TRBD1 (6 bases). CDR1 and CDR2 from the germline V gene are MGHRA and YSYEKL. The CDR3 has 15 residues. V was shortened by 2 bases and J by 1 base, with 9 bases between the two germline ends. CDR3: CASSQRQVSNQPQHF. The CDR3 DNA sequence: TGCGCCAGCAGCCAACGACAGGTCAGCAATCAGCCCCAGCATTTT.

The chain uses TRBV7-2 and TRBJ2-7; 9 bases agree with TRBD1. The CDR3 is 15 amino acids. The trim removed 2 bases at V and 7 bases at J, leaving 9 bases unmatched. Germline lookup yields CDR1 SGHTA and CDR2 FQGNSA. CDR3 residues: CASSLYLQGAGEQYF. In nucleotides, the CDR3 is TGTGCCAGCAGCTTATACCTACAGGGGGCGGGTGAGCAGTACTTC.

The chain has TRBV6-5 and TRBJ1-4, with TRBD1 identical over 8 bases. Germline V lookup: CDR1 MNHEY, CDR2 SVGAGI. The trim removed 7 bases at V and 8 bases at J, leaving 6 bases unmatched. The CDR3 sequence is 13 residues long. The CDR3 spells CASIPGGSEKLFF. The CDR3 DNA reads as TGTGCCAGCATCCCAGGGGGCTCAGAAAAACTGTTTTTT.